The 12 T cell receptor beta chains below were found in one sample sequenced in a study of neoadjuvant nivolumab and ipilimumab in lung cancer. Method: immunoSEQ multiplex PCR; TCRdb's copy keeps in-frame clones and lacks some. Here the sample spans 25,000 to 35,000 clones, around nine tenths being singletons. The specimen was peripheral blood, collected after neoadjuvant nivolumab, alone or with ipilimumab, at or shortly before surgery. The receptors come from an adult with non-small cell lung cancer.

This chain uses TRBV6-5 with TRBJ1-2, with D tentatively TRBD1 (6 bases). The V gene's germline CDR1 is MNHEY and CDR2 SVGAGI. Trimming took off 0 bases at V and 4 bases at J, with 6 bases between the two ends. The CDR3 is 13 amino acids. The CDR3 nucleotides read TGTGCCAGCAGTTACTCGACAGGCTATGGCTACACCTTC. Translated, it gives CASSYSTGYGYTF.

CDR3 sequence reads: CSVEGGREGADTEAFF. The CDR3 DNA reads TGCAGCGTTGAAGGGGGCAGGGAGGGAGCGGACACTGAAGCTTTCTTT. The chain employs TRBV29-1 and TRBJ1-1; the D gene is possibly TRBD1 (5 bases). There are 16 residues in the CDR3. V lost 1 base and J lost 3, with 18 bases in between. Germline CDR1 and CDR2: SQVTM and ANQGSEA.

This clone was detected only a few times. This rearrangement joins TRBV27 to TRBJ1-5, with D maybe TRBD1 (5 bases). Germline V gene sequence: CDR1 MNHEY, CDR2 SMNVEV (reference sequence). V was trimmed by 3 bases and J by 3 bases, leaving 9 bases between them. The length of the CDR3 is 14 residues. DNA for the CDR3: TGTGCCAGCAGTTTTACAGGACACAATCAGCCCCAGCATTTT. Amino acid sequence: CASSFTGHNQPQHF.

The rearrangement links TRBV7-2 to TRBJ1-6; D gene ambiguous. The germline V gene has CDR1 SGHTA and CDR2 FQGNSA. Trimming shortened V by 1 base and J by 10 bases, and 14 bases separated the two germline ends. The CDR3 consists of 15 residues. This CDR3 reads CASSLGSVSNSPLHF. DNA of the CDR3: TGTGCCAGCAGCTTAGGATCAGTGTCTAACTCACCCCTCCACTTT. The full variable domain, in which reference TRBV7-2 and TRBJ1-6 provide the parts outside the CDR3, is GAGVSQSPSNKVTEKGKDVELRCDPISGHTALYWYRQSLGQGLEFLIYFQGNSAPDKSGLPSDRFSAERTGGSVSTLTIQRTQQEDSAVYLCASSLGSVSNSPLHFGNGTRLTVT.

The DNA of the CDR3 is TGTGCCAGCTCACCATCGAGACAGCGGACTAATGAAAAACTGTTTTTT. Translated, it gives CASSPSRQRTNEKLFF. V and J are TRBV18 and TRBJ1-4; weak D call: TRBD1 (5 bases). Germline CDR1 is KGHSH and CDR2 is LQKENI. The CDR3 has 16 amino acids. V was trimmed by 2 bases and J by 2 bases, leaving 12 bases between them.

CDR3 in amino acids: CASSSGNGYTF. CDR3 sequence (DNA): TGTGCCAGCAGTTCAGGGAATGGCTACACCTTC. This chain connects TRBV6-5 to TRBJ1-2; D perhaps matches TRBD1 (5 bases). V dropped 4 bases and J dropped 6 bases, with 6 bases sitting between them. Germline CDR1 MNHEY, CDR2 SVGAGI. CDR3 length: 11 amino acids.

The chain has TRBV7-2 and TRBJ2-1, with TRBD1 matching 10 bases. V shed 4 bases and J 6 bases; nucleotides not matched to a gene: 6. Germline V gives CDR1 SGHTA, CDR2 FQGNSA. The CDR3 has 15 residues. The CDR3 DNA reads as TGTGCCAGCAGCTATAGGACAGGGGGAAGCAATGAGCAGTTCTTC. This sequence encodes CASSYRTGGSNEQFF.

The chain recombines TRBV7-3 with TRBJ2-6; tentative D call: TRBD2 (5 bases). Germline lookup yields CDR1 SGHTA and CDR2 FQGTGA. The V gene lost 5 bases and the J gene lost 2 bases, with 13 bases spanning the gap. The CDR3 runs to 16 residues. In DNA, the CDR3 is TGTGCCAGCAGCCCCGACGGGAACCCTGGGGCCAACGTCCTGACTTTC. Protein: CASSPDGNPGANVLTF.

This clone was observed a single time. This chain uses TRBV18 with TRBJ2-5; the match to TRBD1 covers 7 bases. Germline CDR1 reads KGHSH; CDR2 reads LQKENI. V shed 6 bases, J shed 5 bases, and the junction held 6 bases outside the gene matches. The CDR3 contains 13 residues. CDR3 DNA sequence: TGTGCCAGCTCCCGGGACAGTCAGGAGACCCAGTACTTC. Translating it yields CASSRDSQETQYF.

V is TRBV11-2 and J is TRBJ1-1, with D maybe TRBD1 (6 bases). The V end was cut by 3 bases, the J end by 4 bases, with 12 bases between. CDR3 length equals 14 residues. Per the germline V gene, CDR1 is SGHAT and CDR2 is FQNNGV. The CDR3 loop is CASSFQGSGTEAFF. As DNA, the CDR3 is TGTGCCAGCAGCTTCCAGGGGTCGGGCACTGAAGCTTTCTTT.

The V and J genes are TRBV2 and TRBJ1-1; perhaps TRBD1 as D (6 bases). The CDR3 extends over 12 amino acids. Looked up from germline, CDR1 is SNHLY and CDR2 is FYNNEI. V lost 5 bases, J lost 3 bases, and 7 bases lay in between. The CDR3 loop is CASSTGHTEAFF. CDR3 DNA sequence: TGTGCCAGCAGTACAGGGCACACTGAAGCTTTCTTT. Looking up the rest from reference TRBV2 and TRBJ1-1 gives the full variable domain: EPEVTQTPSHQVTQMGQEVILRCVPISNHLYFYWYRQILGQKVEFLVSFYNNEISEKSEIFDDQFSVERPDGSNFTLKIRSTKLEDSAMYFCASSTGHTEAFFGQGTRLTVV.

V gene TRBV6-6 combines with J gene TRBJ2-3, with a tentative D call TRBD2 (5 bases). V shed 1 base and J shed 0 bases, with 8 bases lying between them. Looked up from germline, CDR1 is MNHNY and CDR2 is SVGAGI (reference sequence). The CDR3 is made up of 15 amino acids. CDR3 sequence reads: CASSYYPGSTDTQYF. For the CDR3, the DNA is TGTGCCAGCAGTTACTACCCGGGGAGCACAGATACGCAGTATTTT.